The 2 T cell receptor beta chains below all came from one sample that was sequenced in a study of cytomegalovirus exposure and HLA in healthy donors. This PCR relied on a set of 60 Vbeta primers and 13 Jbeta primers. Only in-frame clones appear in the TCRdb table, and some are missing; sequencing was by immunoSEQ multiplex PCR. The table includes roughly 110,000 clones, roughly 74% detected once. Sample: PBMCs. The source of these receptors is a man in his forties in good health and CMV-seronegative.

The rearrangement uses TRBV11-2 and TRBJ2-3, with 7 bases that match TRBD1. Germline CDR1 reads SGHAT; CDR2 reads FQNNGV. CDR3 length: 17 residues. V shed 1 base, J shed 2 bases, and the junction held 9 bases outside the gene matches. CDR3 bases: TGTGCCAGCAGCTTAGGACCCCAGAGGGGGCACACAGATACGCAGTATTTT. Protein product: CASSLGPQRGHTDTQYF.

V gene TRBV5-1 combines with J gene TRBJ2-1, with TRBD2 matching over 12 bases. Germline CDR1 reads SGHRS; CDR2 reads YFSETQ. This CDR3 has 18 residues. V lost 2 bases, J lost 7 bases, and 13 bases stayed unmatched. This CDR3 reads CASSLTKASGGGGNEQFF. CDR3 bases: TGCGCCAGCAGCTTAACCAAGGCTAGCGGGGGGGGCGGGAATGAGCAGTTCTTC.